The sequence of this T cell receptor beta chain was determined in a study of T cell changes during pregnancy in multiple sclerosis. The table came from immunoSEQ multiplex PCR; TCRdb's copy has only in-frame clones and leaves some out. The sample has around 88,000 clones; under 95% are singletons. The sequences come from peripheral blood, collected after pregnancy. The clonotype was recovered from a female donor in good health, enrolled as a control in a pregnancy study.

The CDR3, as DNA: TGTGCCAGCAGCGTAGGAGTTCTAGTTGGTTACAATGAGCAGTTCTTC. Translated, it gives CASSVGVLVGYNEQFF. The chain has TRBV9 and TRBJ2-1; no firm D call. CDR1 is SGDLS, CDR2 YYNGEE, per germline. V lost 0 bases, J lost 4 bases, and 14 bases lay in between. The CDR3 sequence is 16 residues long.